This T cell receptor beta chain was captured in a study of blood T cell repertoires in COVID-19. CDR3 length: 16 residues. Germline V gene sequence: CDR1 MNHNY, CDR2 SVGAGI (reference sequence). V gave up 2 bases and J gave up 5 bases, with 16 bases separating them. A single count supports this clone. Data came from immunoSEQ multiplex PCR; TCRdb stores just in-frame clones and leaves some out. The sample shows some 250,000 clones, approximately 81% of them seen only once. Sequences were obtained from peripheral blood. The TCR originated in a woman aged 55-69 years with active or convalescent COVID-19. This rearrangement joins TRBV6-6 to TRBJ2-1, with a tentative D call TRBD1 (5 bases). The CDR3 nucleotides read TGTGCCAGCAGTTACCCCGCCGCAGGGAAGAACAATGAGCAGTTCTTC. This translates into CASSYPAAGKNNEQFF.